The 5 T cell receptor beta chains reported below all come from one sample, sequenced in a study of Ad26.COV2.S vaccination and SARS-CoV-2 variants. Sequencing used immunoSEQ multiplex PCR; TCRdb keeps in-frame clones, though not all of them. The table records about 320,000 clones, around four fifths of them present only once. Described treatment: about 20 received Ad26.COV2.S at low or high dose, single or two shots; about 5 received placebo; per-sample allocation not given. Sampling took place 63 days after the first vaccine or placebo injection. The sample here was peripheral blood, taken in a trial of Ad26.COV2.S vaccine versus placebo. The origin of the receptors is a person between 18 and 65 years old who received the Ad26.COV2.S COVID-19 vaccine or a placebo.

The chain uses TRBV11-2 and TRBJ1-5, with TRBD1 as a possible D gene (6 bases). V was cut by 3 bases and J by 4 bases, with 10 bases left in between. CDR1 SGHAT and CDR2 FQNNGV come from the germline V gene. The CDR3 has 14 amino acids. CDR3 in amino acids: CASSLSTGNQPQHF. CDR3 nucleotides: TGTGCCAGCAGCTTGAGTACAGGGAATCAGCCCCAGCATTTT.

The chain has TRBV28 and TRBJ1-2; D not certain. The V gene lost 7 bases and the J gene lost 0 bases, with 9 bases spanning the gap. The CDR3 runs 13 residues. Germline V CDR1 and CDR2: MDHEN, SYDVKM. CDR3 sequence (DNA): TGTGCCAGCACCCTAGCAGCTAACTATGGCTACACCTTC. It encodes CASTLAANYGYTF.

V gene TRBV28 combines with J gene TRBJ1-2; no firm D call. V lost 5 bases and J lost 0, with 16 bases in between. From germline, CDR1 is MDHEN and CDR2 SYDVKM. The CDR3 is 16 amino acids. CDR3 protein: CASSLPRYRTNYGYTF. The CDR3 DNA follows: TGTGCCAGCAGTCTACCCCGGTACAGAACTAACTATGGCTACACCTTC.

This clone appeared a single time. The V and J genes are TRBV7-6 and TRBJ2-1; no reliable D call. Trimming removed 1 base from V and 1 base from J, with 2 bases in between. The CDR3 is 13 residues long. Germline V lookup: CDR1 SGHVS, CDR2 FNYEAQ. As DNA, the CDR3 is TGTGCCAGCAGCTTAGGGTCCTACAATGAGCAGTTCTTC. Amino acid sequence: CASSLGSYNEQFF.

Points on this clone: The junction and the germline gene differ at one end; a read error may be behind it. The V and J genes are TRBV27 and TRBJ2-6; D is uncertain. Germline CDR1 and CDR2: MNHEY and SMNVEV (reference sequence). The CDR3 covers 15 residues. In DNA, the CDR3 is TGTGCCAGCAGTATATCTCGTTGGGGGGCCAACGTCCTGACTTTC. Translation: CASSISRWGANVLTF.